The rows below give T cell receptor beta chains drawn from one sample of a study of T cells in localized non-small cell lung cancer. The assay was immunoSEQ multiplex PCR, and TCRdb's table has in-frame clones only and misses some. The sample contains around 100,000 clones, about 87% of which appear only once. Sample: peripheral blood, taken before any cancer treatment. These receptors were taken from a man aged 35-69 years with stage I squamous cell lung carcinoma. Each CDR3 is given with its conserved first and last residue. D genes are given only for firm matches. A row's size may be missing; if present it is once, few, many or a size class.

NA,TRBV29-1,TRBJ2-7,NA,CSVGFSSYEQYF,TGCAGCGTTGGGTTCAGCAGCTACGAGCAGTACTTC
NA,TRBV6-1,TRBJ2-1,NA,CASSDGLTYNEQFF,TGTGCCAGCAGTGACGGTCTAACCTACAATGAGCAGTTCTTC
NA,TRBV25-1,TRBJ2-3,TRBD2,CASSPGLAGPVDTQYF,TGTGCCAGCTCGCCTGGACTAGCGGGGCCGGTGGATACGCAGTATTTT
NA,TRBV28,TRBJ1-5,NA,CASSGPSQPQHF,TGTGCCAGCAGTGGGCCCTCTCAGCCCCAGCATTTT
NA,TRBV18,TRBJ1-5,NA,CASSSAALNQPQHF,TGTGCCAGCTCATCCGCGGCCCTCAATCAGCCCCAGCATTTT
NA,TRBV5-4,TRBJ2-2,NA,CASSVGDPNTGELFF,TGTGCCAGCAGCGTTGGGGACCCGAACACCGGGGAGCTGTTTTTT
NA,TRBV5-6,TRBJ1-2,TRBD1,CASSLENRGLNYGYTF,TGTGCCAGCAGCTTGGAGAACAGGGGGCTTAACTATGGCTACACCTTC
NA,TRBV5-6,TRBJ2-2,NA,CASSLVGPTTAGELFF,TGTGCCAGCAGCTTGGTGGGTCCCACAACGGCCGGGGAGCTGTTTTTT
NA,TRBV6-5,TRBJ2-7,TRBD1,CASSYRTGSINEQYF,TGTGCCAGCAGTTACCGGACAGGGTCTATCAACGAGCAGTACTTC
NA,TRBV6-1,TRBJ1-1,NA,CATITGRATEAFF,TGTGCCACGATTACAGGGCGGGCCACTGAAGCTTTCTTT
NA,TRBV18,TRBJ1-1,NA,CASSQGRDTEAFF,TGTGCCAGCTCACAGGGGAGGGACACTGAAGCTTTCTTT
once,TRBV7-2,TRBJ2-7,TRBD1,CASSSPFGQGSYEQYF,TGTGCCAGCAGCTCCCCTTTTGGACAGGGGTCCTACGAGCAGTACTTC
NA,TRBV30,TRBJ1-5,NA,CAWSVRADQPQHF,TGTGCCTGGAGTGTAAGGGCTGATCAGCCCCAGCATTTT
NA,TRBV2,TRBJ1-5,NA,CASSEARGNQPQHF,TGTGCCAGCAGTGAAGCGCGCGGCAATCAGCCCCAGCATTTT
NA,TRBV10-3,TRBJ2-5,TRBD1,CAIARGRQETQYF,TGTGCCATCGCCAGGGGGCGCCAAGAGACCCAGTACTTC
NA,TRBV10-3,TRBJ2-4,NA,CAIAGSQNIQYF,TGTGCCATCGCGGGGTCGCAAAACATTCAGTACTTC
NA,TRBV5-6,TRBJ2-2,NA,CASSLVGRRTNTGELFF,TGTGCCAGCAGCTTGGTAGGACGTAGGACGAACACCGGGGAGCTGTTTTTT
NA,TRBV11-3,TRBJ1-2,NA,CASSLVDGYGYTF,TGTGCCAGCAGCTTAGTAGACGGCTATGGCTACACCTTC
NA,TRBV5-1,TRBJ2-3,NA,CASSIGAGALASDTQYF,TGCGCCAGCAGCATAGGCGCGGGGGCGCTTGCTTCGGATACGCAGTATTTT
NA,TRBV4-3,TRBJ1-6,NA,CASSQDSARSPLHF,TGCGCCAGCAGCCAAGATTCCGCGAGGTCACCCCTCCACTTT
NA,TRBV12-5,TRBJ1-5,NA,CASGLFPSFQPQHF,TGTGCTAGTGGTTTGTTTCCCTCCTTTCAGCCCCAGCATTTT
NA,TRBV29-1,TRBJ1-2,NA,CSAPGTGYGYTF,TGCAGCGCACCCGGGACGGGCTATGGCTACACCTTC
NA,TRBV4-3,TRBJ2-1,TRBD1,CASSRRDRGISYNEQFF,TGCGCCAGCAGCCGCCGGGACAGGGGAATCTCCTACAATGAGCAGTTCTTC
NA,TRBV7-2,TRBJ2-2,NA,CASRPLSNTGELFF,TGTGCCAGCAGACCACTATCGAACACCGGGGAGCTGTTTTTT
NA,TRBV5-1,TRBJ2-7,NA,CASSGGTRVQGEKQYF,TGCGCCAGCAGCGGGGGGACCCGGGTCCAGGGTGAGAAGCAGTACTTC
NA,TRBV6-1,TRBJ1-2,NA,CASSEEGPYGYTF,TGTGCCAGCAGTGAAGAGGGTCCTTATGGCTACACCTTC
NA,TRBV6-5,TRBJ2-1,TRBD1,CASSRGQGRLSEQFF,TGTGCCAGCAGTCGGGGACAGGGGAGACTCAGTGAGCAGTTCTTC
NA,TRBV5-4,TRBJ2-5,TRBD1,CASSLPGTGGEKTQYF,TGTGCCAGCAGCTTGCCCGGGACAGGGGGCGAGAAGACCCAGTACTTC
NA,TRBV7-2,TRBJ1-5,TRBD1,CASSLDRGEVPQHF,TGTGCCAGCAGCTTAGACAGGGGGGAGGTGCCCCAGCATTTT
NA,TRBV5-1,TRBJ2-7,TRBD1,CASRPQGVPSYEQYF,TGCGCCAGCAGACCCCAGGGGGTCCCCTCCTACGAGCAGTACTTC
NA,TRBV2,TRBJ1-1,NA,CASSDKGPEAFF,TGTGCCAGCAGTGATAAAGGGCCTGAAGCTTTCTTT
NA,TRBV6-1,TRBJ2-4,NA,CASSVPRDTKNIQYF,TGTGCCAGCAGTGTACCGAGGGATACCAAAAACATTCAGTACTTC
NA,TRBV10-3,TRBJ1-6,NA,CAISSTGISNSPLHF,TGTGCCATCAGCTCCACAGGGATTTCCAATTCACCCCTCCACTTT
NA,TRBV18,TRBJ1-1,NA,CASSLSRGTEAFF,TGTGCCAGCTCACTTTCTAGGGGGACTGAAGCTTTCTTT
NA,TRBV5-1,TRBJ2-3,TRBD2,CASSLKASGSTDTQYF,TGCGCCAGCAGCTTGAAGGCTAGCGGGTCCACAGATACGCAGTATTTT
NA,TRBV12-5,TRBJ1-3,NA,CASGTSGTGNTIYF,TGTGCTAGTGGGACCTCCGGTACTGGAAACACCATATATTTT
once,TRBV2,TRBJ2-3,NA,CASSDIPDTQYF,TGTGCCAGCAGTGACATCCCAGATACGCAGTATTTT
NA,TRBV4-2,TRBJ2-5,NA,CASSQEIWETQYF,TGTGCCAGCAGCCAGGAAATTTGGGAGACCCAGTACTTC
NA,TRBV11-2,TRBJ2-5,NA,CASSLGRETQYF,TGTGCCAGCAGCTTAGGGAGAGAGACCCAGTACTTC
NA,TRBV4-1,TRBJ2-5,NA,CASSQGWGGKETQYF,TGCGCCAGCAGCCAAGGATGGGGCGGGAAAGAGACCCAGTACTTC